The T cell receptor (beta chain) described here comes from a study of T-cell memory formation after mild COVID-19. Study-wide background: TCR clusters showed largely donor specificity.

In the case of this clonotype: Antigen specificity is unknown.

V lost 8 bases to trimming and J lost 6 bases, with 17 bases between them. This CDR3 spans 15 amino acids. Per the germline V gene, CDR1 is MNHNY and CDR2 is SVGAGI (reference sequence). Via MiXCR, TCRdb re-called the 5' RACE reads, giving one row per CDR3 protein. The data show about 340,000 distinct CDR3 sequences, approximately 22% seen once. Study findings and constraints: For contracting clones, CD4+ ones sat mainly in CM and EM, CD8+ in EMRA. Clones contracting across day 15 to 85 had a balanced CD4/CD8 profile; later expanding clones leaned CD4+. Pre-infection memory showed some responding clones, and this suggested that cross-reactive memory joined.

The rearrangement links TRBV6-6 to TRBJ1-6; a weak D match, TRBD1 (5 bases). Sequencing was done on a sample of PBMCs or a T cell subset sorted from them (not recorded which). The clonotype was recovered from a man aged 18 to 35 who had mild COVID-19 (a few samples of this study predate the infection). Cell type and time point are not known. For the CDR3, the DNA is TGTGCCAGCGCCAATCCGGGACGGGTTAATTCACCCCTCCACTTT. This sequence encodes CASANPGRVNSPLHF.